The 8 T cell receptor beta chains listed next were all sequenced from one sample in a study of blood T cell repertoires in COVID-19. Produced via immunoSEQ multiplex PCR; TCRdb's table is partial and in-frame only. The data show hundreds of thousands of clones, approximately 86% seen once. Material for sequencing was PBMCs or T cells enriched from blood (not recorded which). These receptors all come from a woman between 35 and 50 years old with acute COVID-19.

The rearrangement links TRBV19 to TRBJ1-4; 9 bases map to TRBD1. V gave up 9 bases and J gave up 10 bases; unmatched junction bases: 9. Germline values: CDR1 LNHDA, CDR2 SQIVND (reference sequence). CDR3 length equals 13 residues. The CDR3 spells CASRGTGTAKLFF. The DNA for the CDR3 is TGTGCCAGCAGGGGGACAGGGACCGCAAAACTGTTTTTT.

The rearrangement links TRBV27 to TRBJ2-2; 7 nucleotides match TRBD2. CDR3 size: 15 residues. Germline CDR1 and CDR2: MNHEY and SMNVEV (reference sequence). V dropped 2 bases and J dropped 4; count of bases not matched to a gene: 4. The CDR3 nucleotides read TGTGCCAGCAGTTTAGTGGGAGGGTTCACCGGGGAGCTGTTTTTT. Residues: CASSLVGGFTGELFF.

This chain joins TRBV28 and TRBJ1-1; 10 bases map to TRBD1. The junction had 9 bases not matched to a gene; V was cut back by 3 bases and J by 8 bases. The CDR3 is 15 amino acids. The germline V gene has CDR1 MDHEN and CDR2 SYDVKM. The CDR3 DNA is TGTGCCAGCAGTTTGGTAGGACAGGGGGTTGGAGAAGCTTTCTTT. Translated, it gives CASSLVGQGVGEAFF.

The chain combines TRBV25-1 with TRBJ2-1, with TRBD2 identical over 13 bases. The germline V gene encodes CDR1 MGHDK and CDR2 SYGVNS. With 2 bases clipped from V and 10 bases from J, the junction kept 11 bases outside the gene matches. The CDR3 is made up of 17 amino acids. CDR3 loop: CASSENIGTSGIWEQFF. CDR3 sequence (DNA): TGTGCCAGCAGTGAAAATATTGGGACTAGCGGGATATGGGAGCAGTTCTTC.

V gene TRBV18 combines with J gene TRBJ1-3, with TRBD1 as a possible D gene (5 bases). V was clipped by 3 bases and J by 0 bases, with 15 bases between them. Germline V CDR1 and CDR2: KGHSH, LQKENI. The length of the CDR3 is 17 residues. The CDR3 sequence is CASSPLPTGLSGNTIYF. The CDR3 coding sequence is TGTGCCAGCTCACCCCTACCTACAGGCCTCTCTGGAAACACCATATATTTT.

CDR3 sequence (DNA): TGTGCCAGCAGTTTAACGTTAACAGTCTCTGGAAACACCATATATTTT. It encodes CASSLTLTVSGNTIYF. The chain has TRBV28 and TRBJ1-3; no clear D. Germline loops: CDR1 MDHEN, CDR2 SYDVKM. This CDR3 region has 16 residues. V was trimmed by 2 bases and J by 0 bases, leaving 11 bases between them. Looking up the rest from reference TRBV28 and TRBJ1-3 gives the full variable domain: DVKVTQSSRYLVKRTGEKVFLECVQDMDHENMFWYRQDPGLGLRLIYFSYDVKMKEKGDIPEGYSVSREKKERFSLILESASTNQTSMYLCASSLTLTVSGNTIYFGEGSWLTVV.

This chain joins TRBV7-8 and TRBJ2-7; 10 bases line up with TRBD1. The CDR3 has 15 residues. Germline values: CDR1 SGHVS, CDR2 FQNEAQ. J lost 2 bases, V lost 5 bases, and 6 bases had no gene match. CDR3 residues: CASSPTGGAAYEQYF. The DNA of the CDR3 is TGTGCCAGCAGCCCGACAGGGGGCGCAGCCTACGAGCAGTACTTC.

The rearrangement uses TRBV24-1 and TRBJ1-5; a possible D gene is TRBD1 (5 bases). Between the trimmed V and J ends, which lost 3 bases and 5 bases, there was a span of 7 bases. Germline-derived CDR1 and CDR2 are KGHDR and SFDVKD. The CDR3 sequence is 13 residues long. The CDR3 spells CATSDGGDQPQHF. CDR3 coding DNA: TGTGCCACCAGTGATGGGGGGGATCAGCCCCAGCATTTT.